This TCR beta chain was sequenced in a study of blood T cell repertoires in COVID-19. Study context: T cells, B-cell-depleted T cells, or PBMCs supplied cDNA or gDNA.

Here immunoSEQ multiplex PCR was the method, and the copy in TCRdb shows in-frame clones only, minus some. This table has hundreds of thousands of clones, approximately 91% appearing once. The CDR3 loop spans 15 amino acids. In germline, CDR1 is SGHVS, CDR2 FQNEAQ. Trimming at V came to 5 bases and at J to 5 bases, leaving 7 bases not matched to a gene. This TCR came from a man aged 18-30 years with active or convalescent COVID-19. Input material: peripheral blood. The genes are TRBV7-8 and TRBJ2-5, with 11 positions matching TRBD1. The CDR3 coding sequence is TGTGCCAGCAGCCCGTGGGGACAGGGGGAGGAGACCCAGTACTTC. Its protein is CASSPWGQGEETQYF.